This T cell receptor beta chain was recovered during a study of shared clonotypes between healthy human individuals. About the research overall: Donors were two women and a few men aged 18 to 49.

Sorted-subset replicate PCRs used around 200 ng DNA, roughly 28,000 T cell genomes. TCRdb keeps only in-frame clones here, not all; method: immunoSEQ multiplex PCR. The profile covers roughly 500,000 clones, with about 95% appearing a single time and less than 0.06% taken by the ten largest. Trimming removed 11 bases at V and 2 bases at J, with 17 bases between. CDR3 length: 14 residues. Germline loops: CDR1 MDHEN, CDR2 SYDVKM. The donors were all Caucasian adults (living in Nashville, Tennessee). A CD45RA-negative memory subset and a CD45RA+ naive subset were separated from the CD4+ cells. Specimen: naive CD4+ T cells sorted from blood. Stated subset: CD45RA+ positively selected. The chain uses TRBV28 and TRBJ2-3; maybe TRBD1 (6 bases). The clonotype comes from a woman aged 25 to 39 in good health. CDR3 bases: TGTGCCGGCGCGCCAGGGGCCCTCACAGATACGCAGTATTTT. It translates to CAGAPGALTDTQYF.